Shown below are 25 T cell receptor beta chains from a single sample sequenced in a study of cytomegalovirus exposure and HLA in healthy donors. Profiling relied on immunoSEQ multiplex PCR, and the TCRdb table lists in-frame clones only, not all of them. Here the sample spans approximately 300,000 clones, approximately 90% being singletons. The material sequenced was PBMCs. Receptors were obtained from a woman younger than 35 in good health and CMV-seronegative.

The chain couples TRBV19 to TRBJ2-6, with 7 bases that match TRBD1. The CDR3 is made up of 15 amino acids. V lost 5 bases to trimming and J lost 4 bases; unmatched junction nucleotides: 5. The germline V gene encodes CDR1 LNHDA and CDR2 SQIVND (reference sequence). CDR3 loop: CASSFTGAGANVLTF. The CDR3 DNA reads as TGTGCCAGTAGTTTCACAGGGGCCGGGGCCAACGTCCTGACTTTC. Looking up the rest from reference TRBV19 and TRBJ2-6 gives the full variable domain: DGGITQSPKYLFRKEGQNVTLSCEQNLNHDAMYWYRQDPGQGLRLIYYSQIVNDFQKGDIAEGYSVSREKKESFPLTVTSAQKNPTAFYLCASSFTGAGANVLTFGAGSRLTVL.

The chain carries TRBV7-2 and TRBJ1-2; no clear D. The CDR3 is made up of 13 amino acids. The V gene lost 0 bases and the J gene lost 8 bases, with 10 bases spanning the gap. In germline, CDR1 is SGHTA, CDR2 FQGNSA. The DNA for the CDR3 is TGTGCCAGCAGCTTAGCGCGGGATGTGGGCTACACCTTC. Its translation is CASSLARDVGYTF. Combining the CDR3 with reference TRBV7-2 and TRBJ1-2 gives the whole variable domain GAGVSQSPSNKVTEKGKDVELRCDPISGHTALYWYRQSLGQGLEFLIYFQGNSAPDKSGLPSDRFSAERTGGSVSTLTIQRTQQEDSAVYLCASSLARDVGYTFGSGTRLTVV.

The rearrangement links TRBV28 to TRBJ1-5, with 9 bases matching TRBD1. This CDR3 spans 15 amino acids. The germline V gene has CDR1 MDHEN and CDR2 SYDVKM. V was pared by 6 bases and J by 2 bases, with 5 bases of the junction left unmatched. This CDR3 is CASSPGTGRNQPQHF. As DNA, the CDR3 is TGTGCCAGCAGCCCGGGGACAGGGCGCAATCAGCCCCAGCATTTT.

This sequence joins TRBV7-9 and TRBJ2-5; 10 positions agree with TRBD2. CDR3 length equals 18 residues. Trimming at V came to 3 bases and at J to 1 base, leaving 11 bases not matched to a gene. Germline loops: CDR1 SEHNR, CDR2 FQNEAQ (reference sequence). CDR3 residues: CASSFSSSGSWGQETQYF. DNA of the CDR3: TGTGCCAGCAGCTTCTCTTCTAGCGGGAGTTGGGGCCAAGAGACCCAGTACTTC.

The V gene is TRBV5-4, the J gene TRBJ2-7; 10 positions match TRBD1. Per the germline V gene, CDR1 is SGHNT and CDR2 is YYREEE (reference sequence). The length of the CDR3 is 15 residues. Trimming at V came to 4 bases and at J to 2 bases, leaving 6 bases not matched to a gene. The CDR3 nucleotides read TGTGCCAGCAGCACCGGGACAGGGGATCCCTACGAGCAGTACTTC. It specifies CASSTGTGDPYEQYF.

This chain links TRBV5-4 with TRBJ2-7; 8 bases match TRBD2. Germline CDR1 is SGHNT and CDR2 is YYREEE (reference sequence). The V segment lost 4 bases and the J segment 3 bases; nucleotides outside the gene matches: 9. This CDR3 has 15 residues. In DNA, the CDR3 is TGTGCCAGCAGCCCCGGGGGACTAGGACTCTACGAGCAGTACTTC. Its translation is CASSPGGLGLYEQYF.

The V call is TRBV5-4, the J call TRBJ1-3, with 8 bases aligning to TRBD1. Germline CDR1 SGHNT, CDR2 YYREEE (reference sequence). The CDR3 contains 17 residues. The V gene end was trimmed by 3 bases and the J gene end by 2 bases; junction bases not matched to a gene: 10. The CDR3 reads CASSSGLETGAGNTIYF. The CDR3 region has the DNA TGTGCCAGCAGCTCCGGGCTGGAGACAGGGGCTGGAAACACCATATATTTT.

The chain joins TRBV30 to TRBJ2-3; 13 bases match TRBD2. The germline CDR1 and CDR2 sequences are GTSNPN and SVGIG (reference sequence). This CDR3 spans 17 amino acids. V was clipped by 0 bases and J by 4 bases; unmatched bases: 7. CDR3 amino acids: CAWSVFGLAGVSDTQYF. The CDR3 DNA is TGTGCCTGGAGTGTATTTGGACTAGCGGGAGTGTCAGATACGCAGTATTTT.

V usage is TRBV5-8 and J usage is TRBJ2-7, with TRBD2 matching 10 bases. Germline V gene data show CDR1 as SGHTS and CDR2 as YDEGEE. The CDR3 spans 14 residues. The V and J ends lost 8 bases and 7 bases, in that order; junction bases with no gene match: 12. In DNA form, the CDR3 reads TGTGCCAGGGGGCTAGCGGGAGCGACGGGGGAGCAGTACTTC. Protein: CARGLAGATGEQYF.

This clone was detected a few times. The chain employs TRBV12-5 and TRBJ2-7; weak D call: TRBD1 (5 bases). This CDR3 contains 13 residues. Trimming took 0 bases from V and 7 from J, leaving 10 bases between them. Germline lookup yields CDR1 LGHNT and CDR2 FRNRAP. CDR3 in amino acids: CASGLVRGEEQYF. CDR3 coding DNA: TGTGCTAGTGGTTTGGTAAGGGGTGAGGAGCAGTACTTC.

This chain links TRBV9 with TRBJ2-3; TRBD2 is a possible D gene (6 bases). CDR3 length: 13 residues. Germline CDR1 and CDR2: SGDLS and YYNGEE. V shed 3 bases and J shed 2 bases, with 7 bases lying between them. CDR3 in DNA: TGTGCCAGCAGCGCGGGAGTCACAGATACGCAGTATTTT. Translation gives CASSAGVTDTQYF.

The genes are TRBV28 and TRBJ2-1; possible D gene TRBD1, 6 bases. V gave up 6 bases and J gave up 9 bases, with 15 bases separating them. The CDR3 covers 13 residues. Germline V CDR1 and CDR2: MDHEN, SYDVKM. In nucleotides, the CDR3 is TGTGCCAGCAGAAAACCGGGACAAGGTGAGCAGTTCTTC. It yields the protein CASRKPGQGEQFF.

A remark on this clone: Other DNA sequences from this sample encode an identical CDR3 as well. The chain is built from TRBV6-5 and TRBJ2-1, with TRBD2 as a possible D gene (5 bases). Trimming shortened V by 2 bases and J by 7 bases, and 6 bases separated the two germline ends. Germline CDR1 MNHEY, CDR2 SVGAGI. This CDR3 has 12 residues. The CDR3 loop reads CASSYGGNEQFF. The CDR3 nucleotides read TGTGCCAGCAGTTACGGCGGGAATGAGCAGTTCTTC.

This chain joins TRBV27 and TRBJ1-1, with TRBD1 matching over 8 bases. The CDR3 consists of 13 residues. J gave up 8 bases and V 5 bases, and 7 bases lay outside the gene matches. Germline V gives CDR1 MNHEY, CDR2 SMNVEV (reference sequence). The CDR3: CASSPQGAPEAFF. The CDR3 DNA follows: TGTGCCAGCAGTCCTCAGGGGGCCCCCGAAGCTTTCTTT.

This rearrangement joins TRBV14 to TRBJ1-1, with D possibly matching TRBD1 (5 bases). The CDR3 consists of 14 residues. Germline CDR1 reads SGHDN; CDR2 reads FVKESK. Trimming removed 4 bases from V and 3 bases from J, with 12 bases in between. In DNA form, the CDR3 reads TGTGCCAGCAGCCCCCACGGGGGGTACACTGAAGCTTTCTTT. Translation gives CASSPHGGYTEAFF.

The chain has TRBV6-4 and TRBJ2-3, with 13 bases fitting TRBD2. CDR3 length: 16 amino acids. Per the germline V gene, CDR1 is MRHNA and CDR2 is SNTAGT. The trim removed 5 bases at V and 4 bases at J, leaving 6 bases unmatched. The CDR3 DNA reads as TGTGCCAGCAGTATACTAGCGGGAGGGCACGCAGATACGCAGTATTTT. Translation gives CASSILAGGHADTQYF.

This clone was seen a few times. The rearrangement links TRBV5-1 to TRBJ2-5, with 7 bases that match TRBD1. V lost 0 bases, J lost 1 base, and 3 bases stayed unmatched. This CDR3 contains 15 residues. The germline CDR1 and CDR2 sequences are SGHRS and YFSETQ. The CDR3 is CASSLDGQVQETQYF. CDR3 DNA sequence: TGCGCCAGCAGCTTGGATGGACAGGTCCAAGAGACCCAGTACTTC.

A single count supports this clone. This chain joins TRBV27 and TRBJ2-2, with D uncertain. CDR3 length: 14 amino acids. Trimming removed 8 bases from V and 0 bases from J, with 10 bases in between. Per the germline V gene, CDR1 is MNHEY and CDR2 is SMNVEV (reference sequence). Written as DNA, the CDR3 is TGTGCCAGCCTACTCGTAGCGAACACCGGGGAGCTGTTTTTT. This gives the protein CASLLVANTGELFF.

This sequence joins TRBV9 and TRBJ1-4; TRBD1 matches at 11 bases. V lost 4 bases, J lost 8 bases, and 7 bases stayed unmatched. From germline, CDR1 is SGDLS and CDR2 YYNGEE. The CDR3 is 15 residues long. CDR3 region: CASSPGQGAGEKLFF. The DNA of the CDR3 is TGTGCCAGCAGCCCTGGACAGGGGGCAGGCGAAAAACTGTTTTTT. Full variable domain (missing parts from reference TRBV9 and TRBJ1-4): DSGVTQTPKHLITATGQRVTLRCSPRSGDLSVYWYQQSLDQGLQFLIQYYNGEERAKGNILERFSAQQFPDLHSELNLSSLELGDSALYFCASSPGQGAGEKLFFGSGTQLSVL.

The rearrangement links TRBV28 to TRBJ2-2; TRBD1 matches 8 bases. The CDR3 has 21 residues. In germline, CDR1 is MDHEN, CDR2 SYDVKM. The J segment lost 0 bases and the V segment lost 2 bases, leaving 17 bases of the junction unmatched. CDR3 protein: CASSLRKGPGQGNSNTGELFF. Here the CDR3 DNA reads TGTGCCAGCAGTTTACGAAAGGGACCTGGACAGGGCAACTCGAACACCGGGGAGCTGTTTTTT.

The J gene is TRBJ2-7, the V gene TRBV7-9, with TRBD1 matching 7 bases. J was trimmed by 1 base and V by 4 bases; bases with no gene match: 7. Germline V lookup: CDR1 SEHNR, CDR2 FQNEAQ (reference sequence). This CDR3 is 15 amino acids long. CDR3 sequence reads: CASSSVQGISYEQYF. Written as DNA, the CDR3 is TGTGCCAGCAGCTCGGTACAGGGGATTTCCTACGAGCAGTACTTC.

V usage is TRBV4-3 and J usage is TRBJ2-1; D might be TRBD1 (5 bases). Trimming took 1 base from V and 2 from J, leaving 9 bases between them. The CDR3 consists of 15 residues. Germline-derived CDR1 and CDR2 are LGHNA and YSLEER. In DNA, the CDR3 is TGCGCCAGCAGCCAAGGGACATTGGCCTACAATGAGCAGTTCTTC. This codes for CASSQGTLAYNEQFF.

The chain combines TRBV27 with TRBJ2-1; 14 positions match TRBD2. CDR1 and CDR2 from the germline V gene are MNHEY and SMNVEV (reference sequence). With 2 bases clipped from V and 8 bases from J, the junction kept 5 bases outside the gene matches. CDR3 length: 16 residues. The DNA of the CDR3 is TGTGCCAGCAGTTTAGGGACTAGCGGGAGATTCGATGAGCAGTTCTTC. It codes for CASSLGTSGRFDEQFF.

This chain connects TRBV5-6 to TRBJ1-2, with D perhaps TRBD1 (6 bases). Germline assignment: CDR1 SGHDT and CDR2 YYEEEE. This CDR3 has 13 residues. V was trimmed by 6 bases and J by 3 bases, leaving 12 bases between them. DNA of the CDR3: TGTGCCAGCACGCAGGGGATCCACTATGGCTACACCTTC. Its translation is CASTQGIHYGYTF.

With respect to this clone: The same CDR3 arises from other DNA sequences in this sample as well. The chain combines TRBV4-3 with TRBJ2-1; 10 positions agree with TRBD2. V lost 3 bases, J lost 3 bases, and 5 bases stayed unmatched. This CDR3 contains 16 residues. The germline V gene has CDR1 LGHNA and CDR2 YSLEER. The CDR3, as DNA: TGCGCCAGCAGCCAGGACGGACTAGCGGACTACAATGAGCAGTTCTTC. Protein: CASSQDGLADYNEQFF.